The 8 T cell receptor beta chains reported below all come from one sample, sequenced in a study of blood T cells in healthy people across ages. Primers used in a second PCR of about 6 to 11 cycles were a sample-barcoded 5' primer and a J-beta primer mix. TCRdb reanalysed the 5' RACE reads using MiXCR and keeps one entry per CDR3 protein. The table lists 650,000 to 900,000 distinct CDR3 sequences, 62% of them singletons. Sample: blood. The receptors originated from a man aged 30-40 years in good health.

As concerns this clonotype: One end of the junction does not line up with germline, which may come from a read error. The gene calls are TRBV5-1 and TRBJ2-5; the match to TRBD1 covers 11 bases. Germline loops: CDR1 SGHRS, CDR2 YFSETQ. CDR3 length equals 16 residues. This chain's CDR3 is CTSSLGQGGRQETQYF. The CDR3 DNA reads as TGCACCAGCAGCTTGGGACAGGGGGGTCGGCAAGAGACCCAGTACTTC.

The CDR3 region has the DNA TGCAGTGCCGGAGACAGGGTTGGAGGCTACACCTTC. The encoded protein is CSAGDRVGGYTF. The chain has TRBV20-1 and TRBJ1-2, with 7 bases matching TRBD1. This CDR3 is 12 amino acids long. From germline, CDR1 is DFQATT and CDR2 SNEGSKA (reference sequence). Trimming at V came to 6 bases and at J to 8 bases, leaving 9 bases not matched to a gene.

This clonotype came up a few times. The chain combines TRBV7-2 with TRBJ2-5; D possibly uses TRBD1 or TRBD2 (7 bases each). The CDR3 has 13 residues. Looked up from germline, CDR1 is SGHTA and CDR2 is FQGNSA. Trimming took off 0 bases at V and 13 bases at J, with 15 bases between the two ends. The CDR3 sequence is CASSLAAGGVLYF. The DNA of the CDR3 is TGTGCCAGCAGCTTAGCGGCAGGGGGGGTTTTGTACTTC.

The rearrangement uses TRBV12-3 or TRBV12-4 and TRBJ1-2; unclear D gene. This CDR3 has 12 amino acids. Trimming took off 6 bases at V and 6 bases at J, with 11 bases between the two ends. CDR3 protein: CASRSKRNGYTF. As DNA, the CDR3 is TGTGCCAGCAGGAGCAAGAGGAATGGCTACACCTTC.

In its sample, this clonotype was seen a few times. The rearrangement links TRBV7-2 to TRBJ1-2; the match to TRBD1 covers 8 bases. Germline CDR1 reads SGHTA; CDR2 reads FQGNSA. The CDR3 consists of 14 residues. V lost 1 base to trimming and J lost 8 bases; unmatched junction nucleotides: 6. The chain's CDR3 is CASSLDQGAIGYTF. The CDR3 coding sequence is TGTGCCAGCAGCTTAGACCAGGGGGCGATCGGCTACACCTTC. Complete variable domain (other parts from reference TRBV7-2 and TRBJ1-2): GAGVSQSPSNKVTEKGKDVELRCDPISGHTALYWYRQSLGQGLEFLIYFQGNSAPDKSGLPSDRFSAERTGGSVSTLTIQRTQQEDSAVYLCASSLDQGAIGYTFGSGTRLTVV.

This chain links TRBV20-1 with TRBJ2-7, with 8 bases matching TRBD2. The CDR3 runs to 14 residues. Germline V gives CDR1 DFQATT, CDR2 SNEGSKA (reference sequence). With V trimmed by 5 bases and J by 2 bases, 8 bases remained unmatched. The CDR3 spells CSAPTSAGPYEQYF. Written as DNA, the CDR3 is TGCAGTGCTCCGACTAGCGCAGGGCCCTACGAGCAGTACTTC.

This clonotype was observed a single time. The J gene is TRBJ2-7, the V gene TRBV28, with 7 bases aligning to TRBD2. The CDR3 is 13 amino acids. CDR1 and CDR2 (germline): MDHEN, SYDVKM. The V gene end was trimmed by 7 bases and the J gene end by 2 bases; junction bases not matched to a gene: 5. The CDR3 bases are TGTGCCAGCAAGTTCAGCGGGACCTACGAGCAGTACTTC. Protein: CASKFSGTYEQYF.

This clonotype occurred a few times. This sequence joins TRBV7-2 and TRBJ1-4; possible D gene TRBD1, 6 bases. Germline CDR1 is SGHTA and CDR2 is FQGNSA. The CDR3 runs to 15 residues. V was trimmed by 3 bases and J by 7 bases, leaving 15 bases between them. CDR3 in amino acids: CASSFQGGGGEKLFF. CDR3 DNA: TGTGCCAGCAGCTTCCAGGGAGGGGGTGGTGAAAAACTGTTTTTT.